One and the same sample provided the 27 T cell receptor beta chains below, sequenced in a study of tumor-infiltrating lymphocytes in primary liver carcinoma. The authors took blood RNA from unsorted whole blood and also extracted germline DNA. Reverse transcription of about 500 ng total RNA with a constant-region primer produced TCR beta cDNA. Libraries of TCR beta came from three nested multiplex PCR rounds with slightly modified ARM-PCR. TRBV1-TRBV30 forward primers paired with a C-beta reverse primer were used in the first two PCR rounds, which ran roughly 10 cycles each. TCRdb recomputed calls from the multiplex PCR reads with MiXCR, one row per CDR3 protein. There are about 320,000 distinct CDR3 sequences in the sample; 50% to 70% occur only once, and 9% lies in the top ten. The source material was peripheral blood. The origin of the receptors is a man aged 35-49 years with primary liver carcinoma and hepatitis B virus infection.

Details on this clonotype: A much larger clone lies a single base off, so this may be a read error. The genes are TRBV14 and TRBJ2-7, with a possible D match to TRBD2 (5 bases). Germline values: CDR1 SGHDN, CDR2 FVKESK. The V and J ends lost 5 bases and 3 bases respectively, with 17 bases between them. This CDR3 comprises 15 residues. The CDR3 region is CASSKTRGSVYEQYF. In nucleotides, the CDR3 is TGTGCCAGCAGCAAAACTAGAGGGAGTGTCTACGAGCAGTACTTC. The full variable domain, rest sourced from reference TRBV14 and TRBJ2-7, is EAGVTQFPSHSVIEKGQTVTLRCDPISGHDNLYWYRRVMGKEIKFLLHFVKESKQDESGMPNNRFLAERTGGTYSTLKVQPAELEDSGVYFCASSKTRGSVYEQYFGPGTRLTVT.

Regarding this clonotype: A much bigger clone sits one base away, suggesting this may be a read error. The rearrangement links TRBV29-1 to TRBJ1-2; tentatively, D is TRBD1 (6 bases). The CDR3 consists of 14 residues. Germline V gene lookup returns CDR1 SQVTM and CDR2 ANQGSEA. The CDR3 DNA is TGCGGCGTGGGGGGTCTCAGGGGCGACTATGGCTACACCTTC. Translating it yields CGVGGLRGDYGYTF.

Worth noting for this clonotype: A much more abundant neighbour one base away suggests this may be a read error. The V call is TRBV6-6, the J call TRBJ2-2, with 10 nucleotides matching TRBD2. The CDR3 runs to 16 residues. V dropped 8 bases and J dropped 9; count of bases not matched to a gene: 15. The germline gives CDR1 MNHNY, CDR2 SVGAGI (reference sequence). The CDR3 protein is CASQSPASGSKRELFF. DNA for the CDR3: TGTGCCAGCCAATCTCCGGCTAGCGGGAGTAAGAGGGAGCTGTTTTTT.

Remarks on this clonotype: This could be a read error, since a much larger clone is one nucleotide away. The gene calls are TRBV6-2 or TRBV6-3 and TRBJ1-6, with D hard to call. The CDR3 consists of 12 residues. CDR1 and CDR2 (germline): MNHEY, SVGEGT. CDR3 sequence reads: CASSSPDSPFHF. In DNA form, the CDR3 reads TGTGCCAGCAGTTCCCCGGATTCACCCTTCCACTTT.

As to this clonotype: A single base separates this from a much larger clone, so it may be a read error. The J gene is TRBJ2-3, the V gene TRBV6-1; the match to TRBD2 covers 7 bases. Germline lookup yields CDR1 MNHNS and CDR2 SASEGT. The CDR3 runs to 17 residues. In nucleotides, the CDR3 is TGTGCCAGCAGTGACCTTAGCGGGCCGATAAGCACAGATAGGCAGTATTTT. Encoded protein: CASSDLSGPISTDRQYF.

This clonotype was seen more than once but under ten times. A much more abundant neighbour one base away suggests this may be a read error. This CDR3 reads CTVRGTRDPEAFF. CDR3 sequence (DNA): TGCACCGTTCGCGGGACGCGGGACCCTGAAGCTTTCTTT. The chain recombines TRBV29-1 with TRBJ1-1, with TRBD1 as a possible D gene (5 bases). The germline CDR1 and CDR2 sequences are SQVTM and ANQGSEA. The CDR3 is 13 amino acids.

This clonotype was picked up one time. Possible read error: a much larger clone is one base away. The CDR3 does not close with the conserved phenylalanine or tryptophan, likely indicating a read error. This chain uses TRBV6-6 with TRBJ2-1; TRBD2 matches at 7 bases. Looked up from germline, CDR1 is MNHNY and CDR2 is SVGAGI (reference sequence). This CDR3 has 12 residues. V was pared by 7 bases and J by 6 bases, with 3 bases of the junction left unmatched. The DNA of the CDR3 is TGTGCCAGCACCAGGGAGGGCAATGAGCAGTTCTAC. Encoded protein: CASTREGNEQFY.

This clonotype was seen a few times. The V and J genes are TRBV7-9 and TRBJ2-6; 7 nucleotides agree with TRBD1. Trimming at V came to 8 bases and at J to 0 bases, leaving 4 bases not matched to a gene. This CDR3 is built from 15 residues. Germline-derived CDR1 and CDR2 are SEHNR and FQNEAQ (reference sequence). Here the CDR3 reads CASGTANSGANVLTF. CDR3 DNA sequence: TGTGCCAGCGGGACAGCGAACTCTGGGGCCAACGTCCTGACTTTC.

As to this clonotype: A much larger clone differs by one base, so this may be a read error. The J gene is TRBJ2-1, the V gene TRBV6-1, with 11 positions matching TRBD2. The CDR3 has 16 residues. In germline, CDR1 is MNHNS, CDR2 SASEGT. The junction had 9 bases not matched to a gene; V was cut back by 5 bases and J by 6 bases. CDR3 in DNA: TGTGCCAGCAGTATAGGACCGGGACTAGCGGCCAATGAGCAGTTCTTC. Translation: CASSIGPGLAANEQFF.

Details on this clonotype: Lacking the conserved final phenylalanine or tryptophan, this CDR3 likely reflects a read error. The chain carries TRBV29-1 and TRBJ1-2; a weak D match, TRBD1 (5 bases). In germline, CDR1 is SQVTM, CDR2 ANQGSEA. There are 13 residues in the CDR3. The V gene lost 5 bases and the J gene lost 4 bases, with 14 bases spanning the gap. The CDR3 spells CSVWAGQGYGYTS. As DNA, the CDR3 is TGCAGCGTTTGGGCGGGGCAGGGCTATGGCTACACCTCC.

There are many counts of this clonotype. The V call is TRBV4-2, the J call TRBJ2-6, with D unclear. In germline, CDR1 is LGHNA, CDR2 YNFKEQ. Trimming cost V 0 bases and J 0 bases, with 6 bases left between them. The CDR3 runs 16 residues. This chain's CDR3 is CASSQEAFSGANVLTF. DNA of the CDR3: TGTGCCAGCAGCCAAGAAGCCTTCTCTGGGGCCAACGTCCTGACTTTC.

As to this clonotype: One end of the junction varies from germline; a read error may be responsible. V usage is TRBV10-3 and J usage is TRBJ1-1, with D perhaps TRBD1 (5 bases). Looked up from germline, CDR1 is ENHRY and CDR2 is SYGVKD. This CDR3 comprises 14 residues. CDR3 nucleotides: TGTGCCATCAGTGAATCACAGGTGAACACTGAAGCTCTCTTT. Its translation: CAISESQVNTEALF.

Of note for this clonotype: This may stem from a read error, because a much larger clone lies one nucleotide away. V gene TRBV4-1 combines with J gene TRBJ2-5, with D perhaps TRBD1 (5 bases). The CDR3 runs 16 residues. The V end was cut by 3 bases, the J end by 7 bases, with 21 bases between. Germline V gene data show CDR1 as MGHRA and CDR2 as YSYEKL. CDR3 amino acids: CASSHDWGQGVGTQYF. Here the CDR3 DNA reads TGCGCCAGCAGCCATGATTGGGGTCAGGGCGTGGGGACCCAGTACTTC.

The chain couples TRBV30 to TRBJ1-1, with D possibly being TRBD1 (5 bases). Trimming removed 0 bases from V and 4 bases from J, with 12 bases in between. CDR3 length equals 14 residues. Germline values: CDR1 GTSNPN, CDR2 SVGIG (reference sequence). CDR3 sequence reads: CAWSVTRGRTEAFF. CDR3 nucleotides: TGTGCCTGGAGTGTTACAAGGGGACGCACTGAAGCTTTCTTT.

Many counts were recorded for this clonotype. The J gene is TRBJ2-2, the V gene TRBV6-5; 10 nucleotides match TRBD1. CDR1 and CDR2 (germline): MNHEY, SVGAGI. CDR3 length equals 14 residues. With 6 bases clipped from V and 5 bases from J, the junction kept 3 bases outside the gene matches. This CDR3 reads CASRRDRGTGELFF. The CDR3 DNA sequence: TGTGCCAGCAGAAGGGACAGGGGAACCGGGGAGCTGTTTTTT.

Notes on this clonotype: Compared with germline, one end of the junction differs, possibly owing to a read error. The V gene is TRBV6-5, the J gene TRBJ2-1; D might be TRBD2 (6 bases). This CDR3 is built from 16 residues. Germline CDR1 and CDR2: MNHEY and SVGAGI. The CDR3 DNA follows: TGTGCCAGCAGTCCGCGGACTACCGGGAAACGTAATGAGGAGTTCTTC. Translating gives CASSPRTTGKRNEEFF.

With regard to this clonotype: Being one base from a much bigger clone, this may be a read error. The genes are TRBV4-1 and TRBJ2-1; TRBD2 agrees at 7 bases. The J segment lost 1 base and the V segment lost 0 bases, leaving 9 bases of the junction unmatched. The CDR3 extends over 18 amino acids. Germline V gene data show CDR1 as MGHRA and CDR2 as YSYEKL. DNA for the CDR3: TGCGCCAGCAGCCAAGATCTTCCTCCCGGGAGGTCCTACAATGAGCAGTTCTTC. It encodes CASSQDLPPGRSYNEQFF.

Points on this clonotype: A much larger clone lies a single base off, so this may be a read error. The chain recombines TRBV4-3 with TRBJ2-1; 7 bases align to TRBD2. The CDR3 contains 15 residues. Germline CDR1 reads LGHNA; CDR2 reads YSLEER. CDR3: CASNQDREVGDEQFF. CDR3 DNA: TGCGCCAGCAACCAAGATCGGGAGGTTGGCGATGAGCAGTTCTTC.

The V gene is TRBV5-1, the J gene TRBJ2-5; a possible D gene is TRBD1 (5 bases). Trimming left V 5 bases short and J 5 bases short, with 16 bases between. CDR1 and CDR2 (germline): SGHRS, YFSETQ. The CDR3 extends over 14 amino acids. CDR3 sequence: CASRTWGAEETQYF. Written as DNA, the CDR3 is TGCGCCAGCAGAACGTGGGGCGCGGAGGAGACCCAGTACTTC.

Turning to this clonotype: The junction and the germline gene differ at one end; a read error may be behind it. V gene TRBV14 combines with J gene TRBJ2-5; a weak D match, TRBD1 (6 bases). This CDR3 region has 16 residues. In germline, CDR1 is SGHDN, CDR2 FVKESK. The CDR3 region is CTSSRAGTPIQETQYF. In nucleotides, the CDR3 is TGTACCAGCAGCCGCGCAGGGACACCAATCCAAGAGACTCAGTACTTC.

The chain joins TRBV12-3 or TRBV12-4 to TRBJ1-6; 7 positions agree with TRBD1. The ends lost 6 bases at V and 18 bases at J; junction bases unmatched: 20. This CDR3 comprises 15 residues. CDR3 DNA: TGTGCCAGCAGCCCTACGACAGGGCGGAATTCAACCCCCCACTTT. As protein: CASSPTTGRNSTPHF.

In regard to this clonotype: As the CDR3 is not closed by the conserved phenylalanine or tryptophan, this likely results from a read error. CDR3 residues: CVSSLRTGVYEQYL. The CDR3 coding sequence is TGTGTCAGCAGCTTACGGACAGGCGTCTACGAGCAGTACCTC. The J gene is TRBJ2-7, the V gene TRBV11-1, with TRBD1 matching 7 bases. The CDR3 contains 14 residues. The germline V gene has CDR1 SGHAT and CDR2 FQDESV (reference sequence).

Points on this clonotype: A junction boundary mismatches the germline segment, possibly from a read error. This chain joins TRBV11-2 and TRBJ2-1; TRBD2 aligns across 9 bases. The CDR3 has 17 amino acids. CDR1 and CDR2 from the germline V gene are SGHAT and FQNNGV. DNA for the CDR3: TGTGCCAGCAGGTGGGCTAGCGGGACTACGCCCTACAATGACCAGTTCTTC. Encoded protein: CASRWASGTTPYNDQFF.

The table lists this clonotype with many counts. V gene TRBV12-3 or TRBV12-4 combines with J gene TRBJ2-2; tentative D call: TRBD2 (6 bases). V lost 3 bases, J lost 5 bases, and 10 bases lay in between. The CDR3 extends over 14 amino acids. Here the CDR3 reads CASSFMGGTGELFF. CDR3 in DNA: TGTGCCAGCAGTTTTATGGGGGGAACCGGGGAGCTGTTTTTT.

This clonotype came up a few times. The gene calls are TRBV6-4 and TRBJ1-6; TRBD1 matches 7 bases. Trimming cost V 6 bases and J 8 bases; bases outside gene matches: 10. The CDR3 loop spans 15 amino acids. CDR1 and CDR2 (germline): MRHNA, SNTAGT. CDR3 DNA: TGTGCCAGCAGCGGGACAGCCGGTGGGGATTCACCCCTCCACTTT. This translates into CASSGTAGGDSPLHF.

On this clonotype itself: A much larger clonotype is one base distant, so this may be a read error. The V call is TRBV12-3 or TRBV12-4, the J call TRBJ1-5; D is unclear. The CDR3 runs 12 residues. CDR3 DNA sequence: TGTGCCAGCAGTTTCGAGGTTCAGACCCAGCATTTT. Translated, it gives CASSFEVQTQHF.

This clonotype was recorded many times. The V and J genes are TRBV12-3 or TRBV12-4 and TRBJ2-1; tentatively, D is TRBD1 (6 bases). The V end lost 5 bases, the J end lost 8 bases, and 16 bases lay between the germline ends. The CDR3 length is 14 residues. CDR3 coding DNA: TGTGCCAGCAGTCAACAGGGTTGGTCGGATGAGCAGTTCTTC. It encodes CASSQQGWSDEQFF.